These 23 T cell receptor beta chains were sequenced from one sample in a study of OX40 agonist ivuxolimab in advanced cancers. Method: immunoSEQ multiplex PCR; TCRdb's copy keeps in-frame clones and lacks some. The repertoire includes 50,000 to 65,000 clones, 80% to 95% of them detected once, and 25% sits in the top ten. The sequenced sample was CD4+ or CD8+ T cells sorted from blood, obtained in a trial of the OX40 agonist ivuxolimab. The receptors shown here come from an adult with an advanced solid tumor such as melanoma, head and neck, liver or kidney cancer.

J is TRBJ2-2 and V is TRBV7-9; possible D gene TRBD2, 6 bases. The CDR3 length is 16 residues. Between the trimmed V and J ends, which lost 3 bases and 0 bases, there was a span of 11 bases. Germline CDR1 and CDR2: SEHNR and FQNEAQ (reference sequence). The chain's CDR3 is CASSFIAETNTGELFF. DNA for the CDR3: TGTGCCAGCAGCTTTATAGCGGAGACGAACACCGGGGAGCTGTTTTTT.

The table lists this clone with a count of one. The CDR3 DNA reads TGTGCCAGCAGTGCTCAGGGTAGTATCGATGAGCAGTTCTTC. It encodes CASSAQGSIDEQFF. The chain links TRBV27 to TRBJ2-1; weak D call: TRBD1 (5 bases). Germline lookup yields CDR1 MNHEY and CDR2 SMNVEV (reference sequence). This CDR3 has 14 residues. The ends were cut back, 5 bases at V and 8 bases at J, with 16 bases in the middle.

The V call is TRBV5-4, the J call TRBJ2-5; 10 positions match TRBD2. The ends lost 3 bases at V and 5 bases at J; junction bases unmatched: 4. CDR3 length equals 14 residues. CDR1 SGHNT and CDR2 YYREEE come from the germline V gene (reference sequence). The CDR3 DNA is TGTGCCAGCAGCTCCGGGACTAGCGTCGAGACCCAGTACTTC. Amino acid sequence: CASSSGTSVETQYF.

This chain links TRBV19 with TRBJ2-7, with 8 bases that match TRBD2. The CDR3 contains 13 residues. With 5 bases clipped from V and 3 bases from J, the junction kept 3 bases outside the gene matches. Germline V lookup: CDR1 LNHDA, CDR2 SQIVND (reference sequence). The CDR3 DNA sequence: TGTGCCAGTAGTCCGGGACTAGTCTACGAGCAGTACTTC. The encoded protein is CASSPGLVYEQYF.

The chain has TRBV28 and TRBJ2-1; 9 bases are shared with TRBD1. In germline, CDR1 is MDHEN, CDR2 SYDVKM. V lost 6 bases to trimming and J lost 1 base; unmatched junction nucleotides: 7. The length of the CDR3 is 16 residues. The CDR3 DNA follows: TGTGCCAGCAGCTTACCCGGGACAGGGTCCTACAATGAGCAGTTCTTC. It is translated as CASSLPGTGSYNEQFF.

V is TRBV28 and J is TRBJ1-4; 7 bases map to TRBD1. CDR3 length equals 15 residues. The V segment lost 2 bases and the J segment 7 bases; nucleotides outside the gene matches: 7. Germline V gives CDR1 MDHEN, CDR2 SYDVKM. The chain's CDR3 is CASSLRKGAFEKLFF. The CDR3, as DNA: TGTGCCAGCAGTTTAAGGAAGGGGGCGTTTGAAAAACTGTTTTTT.

The chain recombines TRBV30 with TRBJ2-7, with 11 bases matching TRBD2. Germline-derived CDR1 and CDR2 are GTSNPN and SVGIG (reference sequence). The CDR3 length is 15 residues. Trimming took 3 bases from V and 3 from J; bases not matched to a gene: 7. CDR3 bases: TGTGCCTGGAGCGGTAGCGGGAGGGATTTCTACGAGCAGTACTTC. It yields the protein CAWSGSGRDFYEQYF.

The chain combines TRBV9 with TRBJ2-1, with D maybe TRBD1 (7 bases). Trimming stripped 4 bases from V and 8 bases from J, with 25 bases between. This CDR3 comprises 17 residues. Germline lookup yields CDR1 SGDLS and CDR2 YYNGEE. DNA for the CDR3: TGTGCCAGCAGCCCCCTCGGAGGGGACAGCGGTAATGATGAGCAGTTCTTC. It translates to CASSPLGGDSGNDEQFF.

The chain has TRBV5-1 and TRBJ1-1; D might be TRBD1 (6 bases). CDR3 length equals 15 residues. V lost 0 bases, J lost 4 bases, and 13 bases lay in between. Germline V CDR1 and CDR2: SGHRS, YFSETQ. The chain's CDR3 is CASSLAWGAGTEAFF. The CDR3 DNA is TGCGCCAGCAGCTTGGCCTGGGGGGCAGGCACTGAAGCTTTCTTT. Full variable domain (outside the CDR3, taken from reference TRBV5-1 and TRBJ1-1): KAGVTQTPRYLIKTRGQQVTLSCSPISGHRSVSWYQQTPGQGLQFLFEYFSETQRNKGNFPGRFSGRQFSNSRSEMNVSTLELGDSALYLCASSLAWGAGTEAFFGQGTRLTVV.

This chain joins TRBV6-5 and TRBJ2-5, with TRBD1 matching over 11 bases. The length of the CDR3 is 16 residues. Trimming cost V 2 bases and J 3 bases; bases outside gene matches: 5. Germline V gene sequence: CDR1 MNHEY, CDR2 SVGAGI. The CDR3 is CASSYAGQGEKETQYF. DNA of the CDR3: TGTGCCAGCAGTTACGCGGGACAGGGGGAGAAAGAGACCCAGTACTTC.

The genes are TRBV11-2 and TRBJ2-5, with 13 bases aligning to TRBD2. CDR1 is SGHAT and CDR2 is FQNNGV in the germline V gene. V shed 5 bases and J 5 bases; nucleotides not matched to a gene: 5. The CDR3 contains 15 residues. The CDR3 is CASSGLAGDGETQYF. The CDR3 DNA is TGTGCCAGCAGCGGACTAGCGGGAGATGGTGAGACCCAGTACTTC.

The genes are TRBV21-1 and TRBJ2-5; the listed D gene, TRBD2, was not tested against the DNA. TRBV21-1 is described as a pseudogene. This CDR3 region has 18 residues. The CDR3 reads CASSKEMERGGYQETQYF. In DNA form, the CDR3 reads TGTGCCAGCAGCAAAGAAATGGAGCGGGGGGGCTACCAAGAGACCCAGTACTTC.

The chain has TRBV30 and TRBJ1-6; D possibly corresponds to TRBD1 (5 bases). From germline, CDR1 is GTSNPN and CDR2 SVGIG (reference sequence). The CDR3 covers 16 residues. V was pared by 7 bases and J by 10 bases, with 26 bases between. CDR3 DNA: TGTGCCTCCCCGAGGCTAGGGGACGGAGTGGGGTCACCCCTCCACTTT. This sequence encodes CASPRLGDGVGSPLHF.

The chain combines TRBV7-8 with TRBJ2-3; tentative D call: TRBD2 (5 bases). Germline values: CDR1 SGHVS, CDR2 FQNEAQ. CDR3 length: 16 residues. The V gene lost 2 bases and the J gene lost 1 base, with 13 bases spanning the gap. Here the CDR3 DNA reads TGTGCCAGCAGCTTACTTCGGGGAACAGGCACAGATACGCAGTATTTT. Translating it yields CASSLLRGTGTDTQYF.

V usage is TRBV29-1 and J usage is TRBJ2-2; TRBD1 is a possible D gene (5 bases). The CDR3 has 13 amino acids. Germline V CDR1 and CDR2: SQVTM, ANQGSEA. The ends were cut back, 4 bases at V and 0 bases at J, with 6 bases in the middle. CDR3 sequence (DNA): TGCAGCGTTGGGACACCGAACACCGGGGAGCTGTTTTTT. Amino acids: CSVGTPNTGELFF.

V gene TRBV4-1 combines with J gene TRBJ1-2; no clear D. Germline-derived CDR1 and CDR2 are MGHRA and YSYEKL. V was pared by 1 base and J by 4 bases, with 13 bases between. The CDR3 is 15 amino acids. CDR3 DNA: TGCGCCAGCAGCCAAGGGGCAGGTTTGGGCTATGGCTACACCTTC. Amino acids: CASSQGAGLGYGYTF.

V gene TRBV6-5 combines with J gene TRBJ2-1, with D possibly called TRBD1 or TRBD2 (5 bases each). Germline lookup yields CDR1 MNHEY and CDR2 SVGAGI. This CDR3 is built from 14 residues. Trimming removed 0 bases from V and 8 bases from J, with 11 bases in between. CDR3 loop: CASSYSRGFDEQFF. In DNA, the CDR3 is TGTGCCAGCAGTTACTCGAGGGGTTTCGATGAGCAGTTCTTC.

The chain recombines TRBV9 with TRBJ2-1; D might be TRBD1 or TRBD2, each matching 6 bases. CDR3 length: 18 residues. The V and J ends lost 0 bases and 2 bases respectively, with 18 bases between them. Germline V gives CDR1 SGDLS, CDR2 YYNGEE. As DNA, the CDR3 is TGTGCCAGCAGCGTAGAGGATCACAGGGACTTCCCCTACAATGAGCAGTTCTTC. Its translation: CASSVEDHRDFPYNEQFF.

The chain couples TRBV6-5 to TRBJ2-5; no clear D gene. There are 14 residues in the CDR3. The V end was cut by 3 bases, the J end by 0 bases, with 8 bases between. CDR1 is MNHEY and CDR2 is SVGAGI in the germline V gene. CDR3: CASSYTSNQETQYF. The CDR3 nucleotides read TGTGCCAGCAGTTATACCTCGAACCAAGAGACCCAGTACTTC.

A few counts support this clone. The chain employs TRBV7-9 and TRBJ2-7; TRBD1 is a possible D gene (5 bases). The V gene's germline CDR1 is SEHNR and CDR2 FQNEAQ (reference sequence). Trimming left V 5 bases short and J 5 bases short, with 10 bases between. CDR3 length: 12 residues. CDR3 bases: TGTGCCAGCAGCCCAGGACAAAACGAGCAGTACTTC. Amino acid sequence: CASSPGQNEQYF.

The J gene is TRBJ2-5, the V gene TRBV9, with 9 bases aligning to TRBD1. This CDR3 contains 14 residues. The trim removed 4 bases at V and 7 bases at J, leaving 8 bases unmatched. The V gene's germline CDR1 is SGDLS and CDR2 YYNGEE. The CDR3 bases are TGTGCCAGCAGCTTTGGACAGGGGCCCGGGACCCAGTACTTC. Amino acid sequence: CASSFGQGPGTQYF.

This clone is labeled as medium-sized. The rearrangement uses TRBV19 and TRBJ1-1, with D tentatively TRBD1 (6 bases). This CDR3 region has 14 residues. V was clipped by 5 bases and J by 1 base, with 11 bases between them. CDR1 is LNHDA and CDR2 is SQIVND in the germline V gene (reference sequence). CDR3: CASSGGQTNTEAFF. For the CDR3, the DNA is TGTGCCAGTAGTGGCGGACAGACGAACACTGAAGCTTTCTTT.

The chain combines TRBV19 with TRBJ2-7, with 9 positions matching TRBD1. The CDR3 spans 15 residues. Germline V CDR1 and CDR2: LNHDA, SQIVND (reference sequence). Germline trimming cut 5 bases from V and 2 bases from J; bases unmatched to any gene: 7. The CDR3: CASSFGTGIPYEQYF. As DNA, the CDR3 is TGTGCCAGTAGTTTCGGGACAGGGATCCCCTACGAGCAGTACTTC.